The rows below give T cell receptor beta chains drawn from one sample of a study of cytomegalovirus exposure and HLA in healthy donors. Data came from immunoSEQ multiplex PCR; TCRdb stores just in-frame clones and leaves some out. Among about 120,000 clones listed, 55% to 65% were seen once. Sequencing used PBMCs. Source of these receptors: a woman aged 40 to 50 in good health and CMV-seropositive. Each CDR3 is given with its conserved first and last residue. Clone size is shown for a subset of rows, as once, few, many or a class of expanded clone.

clone size: .
V gene: TRBV5-6
CDR3 protein: CASSSTSSEQFF

clone size: .
V gene: TRBV30
CDR3 protein: CAWSLLPSGYTGELFF

clone size: .
V gene: TRBV19
CDR3 protein: CATNQRVGTDTQYF

clone size: .
V gene: TRBV4-3
CDR3 protein: CASNPGLAGETDTQYF

clone size: few
V gene: TRBV6-5
CDR3 protein: CASSEDRVSEAFF

clone size: .
V gene: TRBV9
CDR3 protein: CASSVGLGRGVSGANVLTF

clone size: few
V gene: TRBV7-9
CDR3 protein: CASRSGQGGTEAFF

clone size: .
V gene: TRBV25-1
CDR3 protein: CASSEFTGGGETQYF

clone size: .
V gene: TRBV7-9
CDR3 protein: CASSFRGGGNTIYF

clone size: few
V gene: TRBV30
CDR3 protein: CAWSRRGNTEAFF

clone size: .
V gene: TRBV6-5
CDR3 protein: CASTRGVDSTYGYTF

clone size: .
V gene: TRBV28
CDR3 protein: CASRPHRDNTEAFF

clone size: .
V gene: TRBV10-2
CDR3 protein: CASSNGRAFYNEQFF

clone size: .
V gene: TRBV27
CDR3 protein: CASSFRFGGEAFF

clone size: .
V gene: TRBV28
CDR3 protein: CASSSDRRRRQETQYF

clone size: .
V gene: TRBV19
CDR3 protein: CASSPLGFTDTQYF

clone size: few
V gene: TRBV19
CDR3 protein: CASSTARGGGLGEQYF

clone size: .
V gene: TRBV13
CDR3 protein: CASSLGKGIYEQYF

clone size: .
V gene: TRBV7-2
CDR3 protein: CASSWIGQFDNEQFF

clone size: .
V gene: TRBV7-6
CDR3 protein: CASSSSSLAGVYEQYF

clone size: .
V gene: TRBV10-3
CDR3 protein: CAISEAKKETQYF

clone size: once
V gene: TRBV2
CDR3 protein: CATPGSGSRADTQYF

clone size: .
V gene: TRBV4-1
CDR3 protein: CASSVLRESKNIQYF

clone size: .
V gene: TRBV6-4
CDR3 protein: CASSDGRATGELFF

clone size: once
V gene: TRBV4-1
CDR3 protein: CASSQVVGSGGLYNEQFF

clone size: few
V gene: TRBV5-1
CDR3 protein: CASGPLAGAGNEQFF

clone size: .
V gene: TRBV7-2
CDR3 protein: CASSLGRESYEQYF

clone size: .
V gene: TRBV7-2
CDR3 protein: CASSLGPNRSNEQFF

clone size: .
V gene: TRBV7-9
CDR3 protein: CASSRTGGNGYTF

clone size: .
V gene: TRBV29-1
CDR3 protein: CSVEDPTGVGSYEQYF

clone size: few
V gene: TRBV19
CDR3 protein: CASSNLDRGRQETQYF

clone size: once
V gene: TRBV10-2
CDR3 protein: CASSEEKREITEQYF

clone size: .
V gene: TRBV2
CDR3 protein: CASSDFNTGRTYEQYF

clone size: .
V gene: TRBV6-6
CDR3 protein: CASSYSGQGGSHEQYF

clone size: .
V gene: TRBV7-2
CDR3 protein: CASSWGGGSNTGELFF

clone size: .
V gene: TRBV19
CDR3 protein: CASSIGRGQSYYEQYF

clone size: .
V gene: TRBV19
CDR3 protein: CASSIGDTQYF

clone size: .
V gene: TRBV25-1
CDR3 protein: CASSEAGDNNNEQFF

clone size: .
V gene: TRBV4-2
CDR3 protein: CASSKRQGNTGELFF

clone size: .
V gene: TRBV7-8
CDR3 protein: CASSLTTGNQPQHF

clone size: .
V gene: TRBV30
CDR3 protein: CAWRVIAGVGDTQYF

clone size: few
V gene: TRBV15
CDR3 protein: CATSSEVAGSSYEQYF

clone size: .
V gene: TRBV5-1
CDR3 protein: CASRMTGELVNYGYTF

clone size: .
V gene: TRBV5-4
CDR3 protein: CASSVPERENPYEQYF

clone size: .
V gene: TRBV18
CDR3 protein: CASSPLRQKGSTDTQYF

clone size: few
V gene: TRBV9
CDR3 protein: CASSPQGAYEQYF

clone size: few
V gene: TRBV6-5
CDR3 protein: CASSYSIRGAYNEQFF

clone size: .
V gene: TRBV4-3
CDR3 protein: CASSPRPLTGNTEAFF

clone size: .
V gene: TRBV7-2
CDR3 protein: CASSQREEETQYF